The 3 T cell receptor beta chains reported below all come from one sample, sequenced in a study of blood T cells in healthy people across ages. PCR was performed a second time for about 7 to 11 cycles using a sample-barcoded 5' primer and a J-beta primer mix. One entry per CDR3 protein, called by TCRdb with MiXCR from the 5' RACE reads. Of around 1.7 million distinct CDR3 sequences listed, roughly 27% were seen once; the top ten hold less than 9.5%. Sequencing was performed on blood. The receptor set was obtained from a woman aged 25 to 39 in good health.

V usage is TRBV20-1 and J usage is TRBJ1-5; unclear D gene. The CDR3 is 15 residues long. Trimming pared 0 bases from V and 6 bases from J, leaving 15 bases between. Germline V gene lookup returns CDR1 DFQATT and CDR2 SNEGSKA (reference sequence). CDR3 sequence (DNA): TGCAGTGCTAGAGAGAAAGGCCGAGTAGGTCAGCCCCAGCATTTT. It encodes CSAREKGRVGQPQHF.

This clonotype was observed a handful of times. The chain links TRBV6-5 to TRBJ1-5, with a possible D match to TRBD1 (5 bases). This CDR3 has 15 amino acids. Germline-derived CDR1 and CDR2 are MNHEY and SVGAGI. The germline V and J ends were trimmed by 2 bases and 1 base, with 9 bases remaining between them. The CDR3 reads CASSYGGGSNQPQHF. The CDR3 nucleotides read TGTGCCAGCAGTTACGGGGGGGGAAGCAATCAGCCCCAGCATTTT.

As for this clonotype: One end of the junction does not line up with germline, which may come from a read error. V is TRBV29-1 and J is TRBJ2-5; no clear D. Germline V gives CDR1 SQVTM, CDR2 ANQGSEA. The CDR3 has 12 amino acids. This CDR3 reads CGVGDPQETQYF. CDR3 bases: TGCGGCGTTGGAGACCCTCAAGAGACCCAGTACTTC.